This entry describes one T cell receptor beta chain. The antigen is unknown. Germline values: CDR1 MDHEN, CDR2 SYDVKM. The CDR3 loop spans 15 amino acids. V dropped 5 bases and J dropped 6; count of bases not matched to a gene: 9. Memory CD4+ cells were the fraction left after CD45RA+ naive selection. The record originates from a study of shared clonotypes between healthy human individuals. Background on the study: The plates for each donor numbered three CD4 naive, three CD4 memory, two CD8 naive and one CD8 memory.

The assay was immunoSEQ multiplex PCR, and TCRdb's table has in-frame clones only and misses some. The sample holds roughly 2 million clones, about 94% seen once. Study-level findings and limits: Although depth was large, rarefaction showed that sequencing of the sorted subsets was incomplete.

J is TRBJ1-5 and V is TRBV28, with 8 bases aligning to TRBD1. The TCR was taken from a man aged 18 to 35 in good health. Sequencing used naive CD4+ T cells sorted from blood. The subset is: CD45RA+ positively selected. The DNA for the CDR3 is TGTGCCAGCAGTACCACGGACAGGGTTGGTCAGCCCCAGCATTTT. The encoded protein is CASSTTDRVGQPQHF. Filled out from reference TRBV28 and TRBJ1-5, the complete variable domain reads DVKVTQSSRYLVKRTGEKVFLECVQDMDHENMFWYRQDPGLGLRLIYFSYDVKMKEKGDIPEGYSVSREKKERFSLILESASTNQTSMYLCASSTTDRVGQPQHFGDGTRLSIL.